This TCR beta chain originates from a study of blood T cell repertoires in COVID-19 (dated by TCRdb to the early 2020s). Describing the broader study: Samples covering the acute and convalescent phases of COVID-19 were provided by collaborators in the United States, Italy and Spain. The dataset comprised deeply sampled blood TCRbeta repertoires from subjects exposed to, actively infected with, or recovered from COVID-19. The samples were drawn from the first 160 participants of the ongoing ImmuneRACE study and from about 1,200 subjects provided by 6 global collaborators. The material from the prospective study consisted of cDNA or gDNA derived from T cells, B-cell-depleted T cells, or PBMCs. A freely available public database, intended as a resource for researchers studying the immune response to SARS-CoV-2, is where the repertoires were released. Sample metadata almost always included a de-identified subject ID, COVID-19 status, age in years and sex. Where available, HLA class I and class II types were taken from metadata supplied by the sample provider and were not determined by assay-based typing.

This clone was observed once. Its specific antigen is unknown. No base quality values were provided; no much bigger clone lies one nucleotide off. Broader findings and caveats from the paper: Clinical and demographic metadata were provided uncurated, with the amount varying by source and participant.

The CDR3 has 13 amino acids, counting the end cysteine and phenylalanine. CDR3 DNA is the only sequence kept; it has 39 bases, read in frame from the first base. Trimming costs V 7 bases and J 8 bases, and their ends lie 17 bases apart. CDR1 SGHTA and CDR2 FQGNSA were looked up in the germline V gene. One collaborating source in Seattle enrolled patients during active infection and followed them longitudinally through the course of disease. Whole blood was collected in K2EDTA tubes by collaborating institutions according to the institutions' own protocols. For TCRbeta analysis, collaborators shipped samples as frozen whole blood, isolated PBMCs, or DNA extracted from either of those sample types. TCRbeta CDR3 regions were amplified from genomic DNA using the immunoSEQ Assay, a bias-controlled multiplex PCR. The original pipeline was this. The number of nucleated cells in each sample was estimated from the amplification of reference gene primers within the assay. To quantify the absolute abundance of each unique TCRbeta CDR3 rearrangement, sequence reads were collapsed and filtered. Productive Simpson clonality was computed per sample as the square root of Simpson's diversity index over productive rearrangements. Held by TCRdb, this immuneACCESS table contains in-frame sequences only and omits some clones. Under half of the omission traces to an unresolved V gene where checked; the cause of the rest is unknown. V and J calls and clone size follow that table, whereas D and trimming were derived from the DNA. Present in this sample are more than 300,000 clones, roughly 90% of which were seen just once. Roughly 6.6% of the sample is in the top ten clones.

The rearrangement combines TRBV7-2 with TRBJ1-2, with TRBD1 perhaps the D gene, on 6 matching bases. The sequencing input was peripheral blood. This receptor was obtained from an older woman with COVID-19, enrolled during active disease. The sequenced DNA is TGTGCCAGCACCACAGGGAGGGCAGAAGGCTACACCTTC. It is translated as CASTTGRAEGYTF.